The 6 T cell receptor beta chains listed next were all sequenced from one sample in a study of CD8+CD57+ T cells in acquired aplastic anemia. Previously, flow cytometry had revealed CD8+CD57+ cell expansion in the patients chosen for sequencing. The template used for profiling TCR beta VDJ and CDR3 was genomic DNA. TCRdb reprocessed the reads with MiXCR, giving one entry per CDR3 protein. The sample shows some 160,000 distinct CDR3 sequences, roughly 48% of them seen only once. Input material: sorted CD4+, CD8+, or CD8+CD57+ T cells (not recorded which) from PBMCs. These TCRs come from a human donor with aplastic anemia.

The genes are TRBV7-6 and TRBJ2-5, with D uncertain. From germline, CDR1 is SGHVS and CDR2 FNYEAQ. The CDR3 is 13 amino acids. Trimming took off 4 bases at V and 5 bases at J, with 11 bases between the two ends. The CDR3 DNA reads as TGTGCCAGCAGCTCCTCCCTTGGGGAGACCCAGTACTTC. Translation gives CASSSSLGETQYF.

The V gene is TRBV20-1, the J gene TRBJ2-7; perhaps D is TRBD1 or TRBD2 (5 bases each). The CDR3 covers 15 residues. Trimming stripped 0 bases from V and 3 bases from J, with 15 bases between. Germline assignment: CDR1 DFQATT and CDR2 SNEGSKA (reference sequence). The CDR3: CSARDEGRSVYEQYF. The CDR3 DNA sequence: TGCAGTGCTAGAGATGAGGGGCGTTCTGTCTACGAGCAGTACTTC.

The chain combines TRBV10-1 with TRBJ2-2; 7 nucleotides line up with TRBD2. After removal of 6 bases from V and 4 bases from J, the junction contained 5 bases not matched to a gene. In germline, CDR1 is WNHNN, CDR2 SYGVQD (reference sequence). The CDR3 is 14 residues long. As DNA, the CDR3 is TGCGCCAGCAGGGGTAGGGAGGGCACCGGGGAGCTGTTTTTT. Its protein product is CASRGREGTGELFF.

Only a few counts were recorded for this clonotype. A much larger clonotype is one base distant, so this may be a read error. This chain uses TRBV19 with TRBJ2-1; D is perhaps TRBD2 (7 bases). CDR1 and CDR2 (germline): LNHDA, SQIVND (reference sequence). V lost 5 bases and J lost 11, with 28 bases in between. CDR3 length equals 17 residues. The CDR3 DNA reads TGTGCCAGTAGTGCTCCCTTTGCGCGGGAGACAGGCGATCAGCAGTTCTTC. Translation: CASSAPFARETGDQQFF.

Notes on this clonotype: A junction end diverges from the germline sequence, so it may reflect a read error. The chain couples TRBV20-1 to TRBJ2-6; unclear D gene. The germline CDR1 and CDR2 sequences are DFQATT and SNEGSKA (reference sequence). The CDR3 has 12 amino acids. The chain's CDR3 is CSARDQAGGEAF. In nucleotides, the CDR3 is TGCAGTGCTAGAGATCAGGCAGGCGGTGAAGCTTTC.

This clonotype was counted at least ten times. CDR3 coding DNA: TGTGCCAGCAGCCAAGTCGGAGTCACAGATACGCAGTATTTT. It encodes CASSQVGVTDTQYF. The V and J genes are TRBV4-2 and TRBJ2-3; no clear D gene. The V end lost 1 base, the J end lost 2 bases, and 7 bases lay between the germline ends. This CDR3 has 14 amino acids. CDR1 is LGHNA and CDR2 is YNFKEQ in the germline V gene.